The clone carrying this T cell receptor (beta chain) was picked up a small number of times. The antigen remains undetermined. The sample originates from a study of identical twins. CDR1 is SGHRS, CDR2 YFSETQ, per germline. Trimming cost V 0 bases and J 6 bases, with 11 bases left between them. The CDR3 consists of 14 residues. TCRdb independently ran MiXCR on the 5' RACE reads; one entry per CDR3 protein. The table records over 600,000 distinct CDR3 sequences, around 20% of them present only once. Study-level points and caveats: Beta out-of-frame twin sharing showed a weaker excess. Shared out-of-frame alpha sequences (those common to twins) showed excess low generation probability.

The sample also formed part of further work on T cells expressing NK-cell markers. From that paper: Of CD8+ T cells, about 1.0-8% belonged to dominant NKG2C+ clonotypes in five to seven donors.

The rearrangement joins TRBV5-1 to TRBJ2-3; D assignment may be TRBD1 or TRBD2 (6 bases each). This sequence originates from a woman younger than 35 in good health. Sequenced sample: PBMCs. The CDR3 here is CASSLEGGPDTQYF. CDR3 nucleotides: TGCGCCAGCAGCTTGGAAGGGGGGCCCGATACGCAGTATTTT.